The 8 T cell receptor beta chains reported below all come from one sample, sequenced in a study of regulatory T cells in long-lasting Graves disease. CDR3-region Arm-PCR and iRepertoire HTBI primers produced the TCR beta libraries. TCRdb called the multiplex PCR reads again in MiXCR, with one record for every CDR3 protein. This table holds around 250,000 distinct CDR3 sequences, 20% found once. Time point meaning: newly diagnosed GD, antithyroid drugs for less than 3 months. Extracted RNA from PBMCs served as the source of the TCR library. Sequencing used peripheral blood mononuclear cells (PBMCs), obtained at new diagnosis, from a patient treated with antithyroid drugs. The receptors here all came from a female donor with Graves disease.

This clonotype was seen at least ten times. The chain carries TRBV2 and TRBJ2-3; D not resolved. The CDR3 is 15 amino acids. Germline assignment: CDR1 SNHLY and CDR2 FYNNEI. The V gene lost 3 bases and the J gene lost 0 bases, with 10 bases spanning the gap. Written as DNA, the CDR3 is TGTGCCAGCAGTGATTGGGGATCTAGCACAGATACGCAGTATTTT. Translation gives CASSDWGSSTDTQYF.

Many counts were recorded for this clonotype. The J gene is TRBJ2-2, the V gene TRBV12-3 or TRBV12-4; D not certain. This CDR3 has 14 amino acids. Trimming shortened V by 1 base and J by 2 bases, and 5 bases separated the two germline ends. The CDR3 coding sequence is TGTGCCAGCAGTTTAGAGGGTAACACCGGGGAGCTGTTTTTT. Residues: CASSLEGNTGELFF.

As concerns this clonotype: At one boundary the junction diverges from the germline segment, which might be a read error. The CDR3 nucleotides read TGTGCCAGCAGCTTTTTCCCCACCGGGAAGCTGTTTTTT. Amino acid sequence: CASSFFPTGKLFF. The chain employs TRBV7-2 and TRBJ2-2; tentatively, D is TRBD2 (5 bases). Per germline, CDR1 SGHTA and CDR2 FQGNSA. The CDR3 contains 13 residues.

Many counts were recorded for this clonotype. Written as DNA, the CDR3 is TGTGCCAGCAGCTTAGGTCAACATAGCAATCAGCCCCAGCATTTT. As protein: CASSLGQHSNQPQHF. V is TRBV7-3 and J is TRBJ1-5; D call uncertain. Germline V gene sequence: CDR1 SGHTA, CDR2 FQGTGA. Trimming removed 2 bases from V and 0 bases from J, with 8 bases in between. The CDR3 is 15 residues long.

This chain connects TRBV5-1 to TRBJ1-1; D call uncertain. The germline CDR1 and CDR2 sequences are SGHRS and YFSETQ. V was trimmed by 1 base and J by 1 base, leaving 5 bases between them. This CDR3 has 13 amino acids. The CDR3 region is CASSLIGNTEAFF. Here the CDR3 DNA reads TGCGCCAGCAGCTTGATAGGGAACACTGAAGCTTTCTTT.

This clonotype was recorded a few times. The J gene is TRBJ1-5, the V gene TRBV25-1, with unresolved D. Per germline, CDR1 MGHDK and CDR2 SYGVNS. V shed 3 bases and J shed 5 bases, with 14 bases lying between them. The CDR3 is 15 residues long. The CDR3 nucleotides are TGTGCCAGCAGTGATTACGGAGGTTCTGATCAGCCCCAGCATTTT. Translating gives CASSDYGGSDQPQHF.

This clonotype was picked up many times. The CDR3 DNA reads as TGTGCCAGCAGCCCGGGACGGTTGAACACTGAAGCTTTCTTT. It codes for CASSPGRLNTEAFF. The rearrangement links TRBV3-1 to TRBJ1-1, with a possible D match to TRBD1 (5 bases). Trimming stripped 4 bases from V and 0 bases from J, with 9 bases between. CDR3 length equals 14 residues. Looked up from germline, CDR1 is LGHDT and CDR2 is YNNKEL (reference sequence).

This clonotype was picked up many times. A read error may account for a junction end that differs from germline. The J gene is TRBJ2-7, the V gene TRBV5-1; possible D gene TRBD2, 5 bases. In germline, CDR1 is SGHRS, CDR2 YFSETQ. This CDR3 contains 16 residues. In nucleotides, the CDR3 is TGTGCCAGCAGCTTGGCTGTAGGGATGGGAGCCTACGAGCAGTACTTC. Translating it yields CASSLAVGMGAYEQYF.